This entry features one T cell receptor beta chain sequence. Its antigen is currently unknown. Germline values: CDR1 SNHLY, CDR2 FYNNEI. There are 14 residues in the CDR3. Progenitor exhausted-like CD8+ memory cells (TPEX) were CCR7+ PD-1+ TIGIT+. Total CD8+ T cells underwent enrichment via negative magnetic separation. Generation of TCR beta libraries used UMI-labeled 5' RACE. TCRdb reprocessed the 5' RACE reads and keeps a single row for each CDR3 protein, giving no DNA. The sample table sets out about 6,500 distinct CDR3 sequences. The data were taken from a study of human CD8 memory T cell subsets. The study's findings and limits: Chao1-based estimation suggested that stem-like memory T cells exhibit greater diversity than precursor exhausted T cells. The T cell repertoires of the stem-like memory and precursor exhausted subsets exhibited minimal overlap with one another. Whereas effector memory cells differed, stem-like memory and precursor exhausted T cells had comparably high diversity.

This rearrangement joins TRBV2 to TRBJ2-7; the D gene TCRdb calls, TRBD1, cannot be checked with no DNA. This TCR derives from a human donor in good health. Sequencing was performed on CD8+ T cells from PBMCs. The chain's CDR3 is CASSFDRGAYEQYF.